Presented here are 15 T cell receptor beta chains from one specimen sequenced in a study of glioma-infiltrating T cells after dendritic cell vaccination. Produced via immunoSEQ multiplex PCR; TCRdb's table is partial and in-frame only. This sample has tens of thousands of clones, with about 85% found just once. Source: blood, taken before dendritic cell vaccination. The receptors come from a human donor with glioblastoma.

The V and J genes are TRBV30 and TRBJ2-7; 10 bases fit TRBD1. The CDR3 has 14 amino acids. The V gene end was trimmed by 2 bases and the J gene end by 2 bases; junction bases not matched to a gene: 3. The germline V gene has CDR1 GTSNPN and CDR2 SVGIG (reference sequence). The CDR3 coding sequence is TGTGCCTGGAGTTCCGGGACAGGGGCCTACGAGCAGTACTTC. Its protein is CAWSSGTGAYEQYF.

The V call is TRBV28, the J call TRBJ2-7; 7 positions agree with TRBD1. J was trimmed by 3 bases and V by 10 bases; bases with no gene match: 9. There are 13 residues in the CDR3. Per germline, CDR1 MDHEN and CDR2 SYDVKM. CDR3 protein: CAISPGQFYEQYF. CDR3 nucleotides: TGTGCCATTTCCCCGGGACAGTTCTACGAGCAGTACTTC.

V and J are TRBV11-3 and TRBJ2-7; TRBD2 matches at 8 bases. The CDR3 totals 15 residues. Trimming cost V 0 bases and J 3 bases; bases outside gene matches: 4. Germline values: CDR1 SGHNT, CDR2 YENEEA. CDR3: CASSLESSGIYEQYF. The CDR3 bases are TGTGCCAGCAGCTTAGAGAGTAGCGGGATCTACGAGCAGTACTTC. Supplemented by reference TRBV11-3 and TRBJ2-7, the full variable domain reads EAGVVQSPRYKIIEKKQPVAFWCNPISGHNTLYWYLQNLGQGPELLIRYENEEAVDDSQLPKDRFSAERLKGVDSTLKIQPAELGDSAVYLCASSLESSGIYEQYFGPGTRLTVT.

The chain recombines TRBV5-8 with TRBJ2-1; the D gene is possibly TRBD1 (5 bases). Germline lookup yields CDR1 SGHTS and CDR2 YDEGEE. The CDR3 length is 14 residues. V lost 2 bases to trimming and J lost 10 bases, with 16 bases between them. The CDR3 loop reads CASSFSPRVGEQFF. CDR3 coding DNA: TGTGCCAGCAGCTTTTCCCCCAGGGTGGGCGAGCAGTTCTTC.

This chain connects TRBV5-1 to TRBJ2-1, with 7 bases that match TRBD1. CDR3 length: 15 residues. The V and J ends lost 4 bases and 1 base, in that order; junction bases with no gene match: 5. The germline gives CDR1 SGHRS, CDR2 YFSETQ. The CDR3 loop is CASSPQGVSYNEQFF. In DNA, the CDR3 is TGCGCCAGCAGCCCCCAGGGGGTATCCTACAATGAGCAGTTCTTC.

The rearrangement uses TRBV27 and TRBJ2-1; weak D call: TRBD1 (6 bases). Trimming removed 2 bases at V and 6 bases at J, with 11 bases between. The germline V gene encodes CDR1 MNHEY and CDR2 SMNVEV (reference sequence). The CDR3 spans 14 residues. The CDR3 DNA reads TGTGCCAGCAGTTTAGTGGGGACAAGCAATGAGCAGTTCTTC. This sequence encodes CASSLVGTSNEQFF.

V usage is TRBV5-1 and J usage is TRBJ1-1, with 7 bases lining up with TRBD1. Germline-derived CDR1 and CDR2 are SGHRS and YFSETQ. CDR3 length: 14 residues. The J segment lost 7 bases and the V segment lost 4 bases, leaving 10 bases of the junction unmatched. The CDR3 sequence: CASSINRGPGEAFF. The CDR3 DNA reads as TGCGCCAGCAGCATCAACAGGGGACCCGGTGAAGCTTTCTTT. Using reference TRBV5-1 and TRBJ1-1 for the parts outside the CDR3, the full variable domain is KAGVTQTPRYLIKTRGQQVTLSCSPISGHRSVSWYQQTPGQGLQFLFEYFSETQRNKGNFPGRFSGRQFSNSRSEMNVSTLELGDSALYLCASSINRGPGEAFFGQGTRLTVV.

This chain joins TRBV4-3 and TRBJ2-1; TRBD1 matches at 8 bases. From germline, CDR1 is LGHNA and CDR2 YSLEER. The CDR3 totals 18 residues. The ends lost 2 bases at V and 9 bases at J; junction bases unmatched: 18. The CDR3 spells CASSQRWTSGAGGGEQFF. In DNA, the CDR3 is TGCGCCAGCAGCCAAAGATGGACCTCCGGGGCAGGGGGCGGTGAGCAGTTCTTC.

V and J are TRBV9 and TRBJ1-1; the D gene is possibly TRBD1 (6 bases). The CDR3 is 15 residues long. From germline, CDR1 is SGDLS and CDR2 YYNGEE. Trimming cost V 0 bases and J 1 base, with 10 bases left between them. The CDR3 here is CASSVDPGANTEAFF. CDR3 bases: TGTGCCAGCAGCGTAGATCCAGGGGCGAACACTGAAGCTTTCTTT.

In DNA form, the CDR3 reads TGTGCCAGCAGTGACTCTGGACAGCCTAACTATGGCTACACCTTC. Amino acids: CASSDSGQPNYGYTF. J is TRBJ1-2 and V is TRBV6-4; weak D call: TRBD1 (6 bases). V was pared by 0 bases and J by 0 bases, with 8 bases between. Germline V gene lookup returns CDR1 MRHNA and CDR2 SNTAGT. This CDR3 spans 15 amino acids.

The gene calls are TRBV28 and TRBJ1-2, with a weak D call TRBD1 (6 bases). This CDR3 comprises 13 residues. CDR1 and CDR2 (germline): MDHEN, SYDVKM. V lost 10 bases and J 8 bases, leaving 20 bases between the germline ends. The CDR3 protein is CATRGPGGQGYTF. The CDR3 nucleotides read TGTGCCACACGAGGGCCGGGGGGGCAAGGCTACACCTTC.

The chain uses TRBV7-9 and TRBJ2-4; tentative D call: TRBD2 (6 bases). Per germline, CDR1 SEHNR and CDR2 FQNEAQ (reference sequence). This CDR3 contains 18 residues. With 1 base removed from V and 3 bases from J, the gap between germline ends came to 19 bases. CDR3 bases: TGTGCCAGCAGCTTAGGTCTAGGGCGGGGTAATGGCAAAAACATTCAGTACTTC. Protein sequence: CASSLGLGRGNGKNIQYF.

The rearrangement joins TRBV5-5 to TRBJ1-1; 7 bases fit TRBD1. V lost 4 bases to trimming and J lost 4 bases; unmatched junction nucleotides: 13. Germline CDR1 and CDR2: SGHKS and YYEKEE (reference sequence). The CDR3 extends over 16 amino acids. CDR3: CASSATGDLSGTEAFF. CDR3 bases: TGTGCCAGCAGCGCTACAGGGGATCTTTCGGGCACTGAAGCTTTCTTT. The entire variable domain, with the rest obtained from reference TRBV5-5 and TRBJ1-1, is as follows: DAGVTQSPTHLIKTRGQQVTLRCSPISGHKSVSWYQQVLGQGPQFIFQYYEKEERGRGNFPDRFSARQFPNYSSELNVNALLLGDSALYLCASSATGDLSGTEAFFGQGTRLTVV.

This chain joins TRBV7-8 and TRBJ1-5; D possibly corresponds to TRBD1 (5 bases). Trimming removed 5 bases at V and 0 bases at J, with 8 bases between. The germline gives CDR1 SGHVS, CDR2 FQNEAQ. This CDR3 spans 14 amino acids. The chain's CDR3 is CASSLTVSNQPQHF. DNA for the CDR3: TGTGCCAGCAGCCTGACAGTTAGCAATCAGCCCCAGCATTTT.

Here the CDR3 reads CASSFTGAEQYF. The CDR3, as DNA: TGTGCCAGCAGCTTCACAGGGGCCGAGCAGTACTTC. The V call is TRBV7-9, the J call TRBJ2-7; 7 bases are a match to TRBD1. The CDR3 has 12 residues. Losses at the gene ends were 3 bases for V and 6 bases for J; bases not matched to a gene: 2. Germline assignment: CDR1 SEHNR and CDR2 FQNEAQ (reference sequence).